This entry lists 19 T cell receptor beta chains sequenced from one sample in a study of T cell responses to AZD1222 COVID-19 vaccine. Only in-frame clones appear in the TCRdb table, and some are missing; sequencing was by immunoSEQ multiplex PCR. Altogether fewer than 120,000 clones are present, about 94% being singletons, with the ten largest covering 2.9%. Source: peripheral blood, taken 28 days after the second AZD1222 dose. The receptors here all came from an adult who received the AZD1222 COVID-19 vaccine.

This sequence joins TRBV6-1 and TRBJ1-1; D is uncertain. Germline-derived CDR1 and CDR2 are MNHNS and SASEGT. Deletions cut 2 bases from V and 4 bases from J, with 2 bases between. There are 11 residues in the CDR3. CDR3 loop: CASSEITEAFF. CDR3 DNA sequence: TGTGCCAGCAGTGAAATCACTGAAGCTTTCTTT.

The V gene is TRBV29-1, the J gene TRBJ1-2; D is unresolved. CDR3 length equals 11 residues. Germline V CDR1 and CDR2: SQVTM, ANQGSEA. V was trimmed by 3 bases and J by 4 bases, leaving 6 bases between them. CDR3 loop: CSVDQIYGYTF. The CDR3 nucleotides are TGCAGCGTTGATCAGATCTATGGCTACACCTTC.

The chain's CDR3 is CASSDIGQLAHNEQFF. CDR3 DNA: TGTGCCAGCAGCGATATTGGACAGCTCGCCCACAATGAGCAGTTCTTC. This chain joins TRBV13 and TRBJ2-1, with D possibly TRBD1 on 6 matching bases. The CDR3 spans 16 residues. Germline values: CDR1 PRHDT, CDR2 FYEKMQ (reference sequence). The germline V and J ends were trimmed by 5 bases and 5 bases, with 19 bases remaining between them. Supplemented by reference TRBV13 and TRBJ2-1, the full variable domain reads AAGVIQSPRHLIKEKRETATLKCYPIPRHDTVYWYQQGPGQDPQFLISFYEKMQSDKGSIPDRFSAQQFSDYHSELNMSSLELGDSALYFCASSDIGQLAHNEQFFGPGTRLTVL.

This chain connects TRBV5-6 to TRBJ2-1; 7 bases line up with TRBD1. The CDR3 extends over 14 amino acids. Losses at the gene ends were 0 bases for V and 6 bases for J; bases not matched to a gene: 3. In germline, CDR1 is SGHDT, CDR2 YYEEEE. As DNA, the CDR3 is TGTGCCAGCAGCTTGGGACAGGGCAGCAATGAGCAGTTCTTC. Residues: CASSLGQGSNEQFF.

V and J are TRBV12-3 or TRBV12-4 and TRBJ1-5; D is possibly TRBD1 (5 bases). The V and J ends lost 3 bases and 9 bases respectively, with 9 bases between them. The CDR3 sequence is 12 residues long. CDR3 loop: CASSFEGRPQHF. For the CDR3, the DNA is TGTGCCAGCAGTTTCGAGGGGCGGCCCCAGCATTTT.

The V call is TRBV5-6, the J call TRBJ1-2; maybe TRBD1 (5 bases). Germline V gene data show CDR1 as SGHDT and CDR2 as YYEEEE. V was trimmed by 2 bases and J by 6 bases, leaving 17 bases between them. The CDR3 length is 15 residues. The CDR3 nucleotides are TGTGCCAGCAGCTTCGGCAGGGCCCCTCGCAATGGCTACACCTTC. This translates into CASSFGRAPRNGYTF.

V gene TRBV7-6 combines with J gene TRBJ2-3, with D perhaps matching TRBD2 (6 bases). Germline V gene lookup returns CDR1 SGHVS and CDR2 FNYEAQ. This CDR3 spans 17 amino acids. Trimming left V 4 bases short and J 0 bases short, with 17 bases between. The CDR3 reads CASSSPRGFRSTDTQYF. As DNA, the CDR3 is TGTGCCAGCAGCTCTCCACGGGGGTTCAGAAGCACAGATACGCAGTATTTT.

This chain uses TRBV11-2 with TRBJ1-2; 8 bases align to TRBD1. With V trimmed by 5 bases and J by 4 bases, 6 bases remained unmatched. In germline, CDR1 is SGHAT, CDR2 FQNNGV. This CDR3 has 14 residues. The CDR3 nucleotides are TGTGCCAGCAGCCAAGGACAGGGAATCTATGGCTACACCTTC. This translates into CASSQGQGIYGYTF.

The rearrangement joins TRBV27 to TRBJ1-6; no clear D. Between the trimmed V and J ends, which lost 4 bases and 7 bases, there was a span of 5 bases. The CDR3 has 12 amino acids. CDR1 is MNHEY and CDR2 is SMNVEV in the germline V gene (reference sequence). Here the CDR3 DNA reads TGTGCCAGCAGTTCGGGGAATTCACCCCTCCACTTT. It specifies CASSSGNSPLHF.

The genes are TRBV7-2 and TRBJ2-1; TRBD1 matches 7 bases. The CDR3 length is 15 residues. From germline, CDR1 is SGHTA and CDR2 FQGNSA. V was pared by 1 base and J by 4 bases, with 4 bases of the junction left unmatched. The CDR3 bases are TGTGCCAGCAGCTTAGACAGGGGACATTACAATGAGCAGTTCTTC. It is translated as CASSLDRGHYNEQFF.

In DNA, the CDR3 is TGTGCCAGTATCTTCGACAGGGTACGCGTAATAACTAATGAAAAACTGTTTTTT. Translating it yields CASIFDRVRVITNEKLFF. J is TRBJ1-4 and V is TRBV11-3; 7 bases match TRBD1. The CDR3 sequence is 18 residues long. Germline lookup yields CDR1 SGHNT and CDR2 YENEEA. Unmatched junction bases numbered 17, after V lost 9 bases and J lost 1 base.

The chain recombines TRBV11-1 with TRBJ1-3; no definite D call. V lost 4 bases to trimming and J lost 4 bases, with 17 bases between them. Looked up from germline, CDR1 is SGHAT and CDR2 is FQDESV (reference sequence). This CDR3 region has 16 residues. As DNA, the CDR3 is TGTGCCAGCAGCTCCGGCAGACTTCTTATCGGAAACACCATATATTTT. This gives the protein CASSSGRLLIGNTIYF.

The V and J genes are TRBV29-1 and TRBJ1-1; TRBD1 might be the D (6 bases). Germline values: CDR1 SQVTM, CDR2 ANQGSEA. The V end was cut by 5 bases, the J end by 11 bases, with 18 bases between. The CDR3 extends over 12 amino acids. The CDR3 DNA reads TGCAGCGTTACGCCCGAGGGACACCGGGCTTTCTTT. Its protein product is CSVTPEGHRAFF. Full variable domain (missing parts from reference TRBV29-1 and TRBJ1-1): SAVISQKPSRDICQRGTSLTIQCQVDSQVTMMFWYRQQPGQSLTLIATANQGSEATYESGFVIDKFPISRPNLTFSTLTVSNMSPEDSSIYLCSVTPEGHRAFFGQGTRLTVV.

The chain joins TRBV6-5 to TRBJ1-5; D remains ambiguous. CDR1 and CDR2 from the germline V gene are MNHEY and SVGAGI. V lost 6 bases and J 0 bases, leaving 12 bases between the germline ends. The length of the CDR3 is 15 residues. CDR3 DNA: TGTGCCAGCAGCCCCCCCGCTGATAGCAATCAGCCCCAGCATTTT. Its translation: CASSPPADSNQPQHF.

V is TRBV2 and J is TRBJ1-6; maybe TRBD1 (6 bases). Germline V gene lookup returns CDR1 SNHLY and CDR2 FYNNEI. CDR3 length: 15 residues. Between the trimmed V and J ends, which lost 6 bases and 7 bases, there was a span of 16 bases. For the CDR3, the DNA is TGTGCCAGCAGGCTCCAAAGGGGGACAAATTCACCCCTCCACTTT. This encodes CASRLQRGTNSPLHF. Complete variable domain (other parts from reference TRBV2 and TRBJ1-6): EPEVTQTPSHQVTQMGQEVILRCVPISNHLYFYWYRQILGQKVEFLVSFYNNEISEKSEIFDDQFSVERPDGSNFTLKIRSTKLEDSAMYFCASRLQRGTNSPLHFGNGTRLTVT.

The chain links TRBV19 to TRBJ1-5, with TRBD1 as a possible D gene (6 bases). CDR1 is LNHDA, CDR2 SQIVND, per germline (reference sequence). Trimming stripped 1 base from V and 6 bases from J, with 13 bases between. The CDR3 sequence is 15 residues long. CDR3 residues: CASSIVGGGGQPQHF. The CDR3 DNA reads as TGTGCCAGTAGTATAGTGGGAGGGGGAGGTCAGCCCCAGCATTTT.

This chain links TRBV5-4 with TRBJ1-3, with D perhaps TRBD1 (6 bases). The V gene lost 1 base and the J gene lost 7 bases, with 9 bases spanning the gap. The CDR3 has 13 residues. Germline CDR1 SGHNT, CDR2 YYREEE (reference sequence). The CDR3 DNA is TGTGCCAGCAGCTTGACAGGGTACAACACCATATATTTT. Residues: CASSLTGYNTIYF.

The chain uses TRBV11-2 and TRBJ2-7; TRBD2 matches 9 bases. Germline assignment: CDR1 SGHAT and CDR2 FQNNGV. V lost 5 bases, J lost 4 bases, and 9 bases stayed unmatched. The length of the CDR3 is 15 residues. The DNA for the CDR3 is TGTGCCAGCAGCATATCTAGCGGGAATTGGTACGAGCAGTACTTC. Its protein product is CASSISSGNWYEQYF. The entire variable domain, with the rest obtained from reference TRBV11-2 and TRBJ2-7, is as follows: EAGVAQSPRYKIIEKRQSVAFWCNPISGHATLYWYQQILGQGPKLLIQFQNNGVVDDSQLPKDRFSAERLKGVDSTLKIQPAKLEDSAVYLCASSISSGNWYEQYFGPGTRLTVT.

The rearrangement uses TRBV3-1 (or the pseudogene TRBV3-2) and TRBJ1-5; no clear D gene. This CDR3 is 13 amino acids long. Germline CDR1 LGHDT, CDR2 YNNKEL (reference sequence). Trimming shortened V by 1 base and J by 5 bases, and 6 bases separated the two germline ends. The CDR3 sequence is CASSQGLDQPQHF. Written as DNA, the CDR3 is TGTGCCAGCAGCCAAGGCTTGGATCAGCCCCAGCATTTT.